The 26 T cell receptor beta chains listed next were all sequenced from one sample in a study of metastatic and nonmetastatic thyroid tumors. None of the patients had undergone any treatment ahead of thyroid surgery. TCRdb ran MiXCR on the PCR reads. Of tens of thousands of clones listed, roughly 24% are singletons. The sequencing input was blood. These receptors were collected from a male donor with papillary thyroid cancer or a benign thyroid nodule (not recorded which). Some clones in this sample may be carry-over from other donors' samples.

This clone was observed many times. The chain combines TRBV10-3 with TRBJ1-1; D is undetermined. Deletions cut 8 bases from V and 3 bases from J, with 13 bases between. CDR3 length: 13 amino acids. Germline-derived CDR1 and CDR2 are ENHRY and SYGVKD. The CDR3, as DNA: TGTGCCATCCTGGGATCGAGAGACACTGAAGCTTTCTTT. This encodes CAILGSRDTEAFF.

This clone has just a few counts. V is TRBV28 and J is TRBJ2-7; the D call may be TRBD1 or TRBD2 (5 bases each). Trimming removed 7 bases from V and 1 base from J, with 11 bases in between. Germline V CDR1 and CDR2: MDHEN, SYDVKM. This CDR3 spans 13 amino acids. CDR3 loop: CASTPGQSYEQYF. The CDR3 region has the DNA TGTGCCAGCACCCCGGGGCAGTCCTACGAGCAGTACTTC.

This clone was detected only a few times. The chain carries TRBV2 and TRBJ2-7; 9 nucleotides agree with TRBD2. V was pared by 4 bases and J by 2 bases, with 3 bases of the junction left unmatched. The CDR3 is made up of 14 amino acids. CDR1 is SNHLY, CDR2 FYNNEI, per germline. Here the CDR3 DNA reads TGTGCCAGCAGTGGGGGACTAGCTGCCTACGAGCAGTACTTC. Translation: CASSGGLAAYEQYF.

This clone showed up just a few times. The junction does not match germline at one end; this may be a read error. This chain uses TRBV27 with TRBJ2-6; tentative D call: TRBD1 (5 bases). The CDR3 contains 15 residues. From germline, CDR1 is MNHEY and CDR2 SMNVEV (reference sequence). CDR3 nucleotide sequence: TGTGCCAGCAGGAACGGTCCCTCTGGGGCCAACGTTCTGACTTTC. This encodes CASRNGPSGANVLTF.

Ten or more counts support this clone. V and J are TRBV18 and TRBJ2-1, with a weak D call TRBD2 (6 bases). The CDR3 runs 14 residues. V was shortened by 3 bases and J by 16 bases, with 22 bases between the two germline ends. Germline assignment: CDR1 KGHSH and CDR2 LQKENI. CDR3 nucleotide sequence: TGTGCCAGCTCACCCAACGAGGGAGGCCCTACCCTCTTCTTC. Translation: CASSPNEGGPTLFF. Full variable domain (remainder filled in from reference TRBV18 and TRBJ2-1): NAGVMQNPRHLVRRRGQEARLRCSPMKGHSHVYWYRQLPEEGLKFMVYLQKENIIDESGMPKERFSAEFPKEGPSILRIQQVVRGDSAAYFCASSPNEGGPTLFFGPGTRLTVL.

J is TRBJ1-6 and V is TRBV19; TRBD1 matches at 10 bases. The germline gives CDR1 LNHDA, CDR2 SQIVND (reference sequence). V gave up 5 bases and J gave up 6 bases; unmatched junction bases: 4. The CDR3 spans 15 residues. The CDR3 loop is CASSPRQGANSPLHF. The CDR3 DNA reads TGTGCCAGTAGTCCTCGACAGGGGGCTAATTCACCCCTCCACTTT.

The chain uses TRBV4-3 and TRBJ2-5, with 9 bases lining up with TRBD2. CDR3 length equals 16 residues. Germline V CDR1 and CDR2: LGHNA, YSLEER. V was clipped by 3 bases and J by 2 bases; unmatched bases: 7. The CDR3, as DNA: TGCGCCAGCAGCCACGTAAGGACTAGCGAACAAGAGACCCAGTACTTC. Translating it yields CASSHVRTSEQETQYF.

This chain joins TRBV6-2 or TRBV6-3 and TRBJ2-1, with 11 bases that match TRBD2. CDR3 size: 19 residues. Germline assignment: CDR1 MNHEY and CDR2 SVGEGT. The J segment lost 7 bases and the V segment lost 0 bases, leaving 14 bases of the junction unmatched. The CDR3 bases are TGTGCCAGCAGTTACTCTCCGTCACTTGTTACTAGCGGGAGAAATGAGCAGTTCTTC. Its translation: CASSYSPSLVTSGRNEQFF.

The chain uses TRBV20-1 and TRBJ2-1, with D tentatively TRBD1 or TRBD2 (5 bases each). V shed 6 bases and J shed 9 bases, with 30 bases lying between them. CDR3 length: 17 amino acids. The germline V gene encodes CDR1 DFQATT and CDR2 SNEGSKA (reference sequence). CDR3 region: CSARSPTGTGQISEQFF. The CDR3 nucleotides read TGCAGTGCCAGAAGCCCCACCGGGACCGGGCAGATTAGTGAGCAGTTCTTC.

V gene TRBV5-1 combines with J gene TRBJ2-7; 12 nucleotides align to TRBD2. This CDR3 contains 15 residues. Trimming at V came to 5 bases and at J to 2 bases, leaving 5 bases not matched to a gene. Germline loops: CDR1 SGHRS, CDR2 YFSETQ. CDR3 bases: TGCGCCAGCAGTGCGCTAGCGGGGGGGACCTACGAGCAGTACTTC. Its protein is CASSALAGGTYEQYF.

This clone was counted a few times. The chain recombines TRBV6-5 with TRBJ1-3, with a weak D call TRBD1 (5 bases). Trimming removed 5 bases from V and 0 bases from J, with 20 bases in between. This CDR3 region has 18 residues. CDR1 is MNHEY, CDR2 SVGAGI, per germline. The CDR3 bases are TGTGCCAGCAGTCCCAGTGGAAGGGGCACTCTCTCTGGAAACACCATATATTTT. This translates into CASSPSGRGTLSGNTIYF.

There are many counts of this clone. This sequence joins TRBV20-1 and TRBJ2-1; weak D call: TRBD2 (5 bases). CDR3 length: 16 residues. Germline CDR1 is DFQATT and CDR2 is SNEGSKA (reference sequence). The V end was cut by 3 bases, the J end by 3 bases, with 18 bases between. CDR3 sequence (DNA): TGCAGTGCTAGGTCGGCGGGCCCCGCCCTCTACAATGAGCAGTTCTTC. It is translated as CSARSAGPALYNEQFF.

The rearrangement links TRBV7-9 to TRBJ2-7, with D perhaps being TRBD1 or TRBD2 (5 bases each). Trimming left V 2 bases short and J 3 bases short, with 14 bases between. This CDR3 has 15 amino acids. Germline assignment: CDR1 SEHNR and CDR2 FQNEAQ (reference sequence). The CDR3 DNA is TGTGCCAGCAGCTTATCCGGGACGGATGGCTACGAGCAGTACTTC. It translates to CASSLSGTDGYEQYF.

Many counts were recorded for this clone. The V and J genes are TRBV4-3 and TRBJ2-6; the D is unclear. The CDR3 length is 16 residues. In germline, CDR1 is LGHNA, CDR2 YSLEER. Trimming shortened V by 0 bases and J by 4 bases, and 10 bases separated the two germline ends. CDR3 sequence: CASSQDLGSGANVLTF. The CDR3 region has the DNA TGCGCCAGCAGCCAAGATCTGGGTTCAGGGGCCAACGTCCTGACTTTC.

CDR3 bases: TGTGCCAGCAGTTTGGATTTGAACTATGGCTACACCTTC. This gives the protein CASSLDLNYGYTF. This sequence joins TRBV28 and TRBJ1-2; no clear D gene. The germline V and J ends were trimmed by 3 bases and 2 bases, with 7 bases remaining between them. CDR3 size: 13 residues. Per germline, CDR1 MDHEN and CDR2 SYDVKM.

This clone was detected only a few times. The genes are TRBV12-3 or TRBV12-4 and TRBJ1-5; a weak D match, TRBD1 (5 bases). The CDR3 extends over 13 amino acids. Trimming shortened V by 3 bases and J by 5 bases, and 8 bases separated the two germline ends. This CDR3 reads CASSLGGYQPQHF. The CDR3 DNA reads as TGTGCCAGCAGTTTGGGGGGTTATCAGCCCCAGCATTTT.

This clone was detected many times. V usage is TRBV20-1 and J usage is TRBJ1-5, with a weak D call TRBD1 (5 bases). The CDR3 extends over 15 amino acids. Germline values: CDR1 DFQATT, CDR2 SNEGSKA (reference sequence). Between the trimmed V and J ends, which lost 1 base and 2 bases, there was a span of 12 bases. CDR3 in amino acids: CSARGVGEGNQPQHF. CDR3 bases: TGCAGTGCTAGAGGGGTAGGGGAGGGCAATCAGCCCCAGCATTTT.

This clone was recorded many times. The CDR3 coding sequence is TGTGCCAGCAGCTTGACTAGCGGCACAGATACGCAGTATTTT. Encoded protein: CASSLTSGTDTQYF. This chain joins TRBV7-8 and TRBJ2-3; TRBD2 matches 8 bases. The CDR3 is 14 residues long. From germline, CDR1 is SGHVS and CDR2 FQNEAQ. Germline trimming cut 3 bases from V and 1 base from J; bases unmatched to any gene: 0.

This chain connects TRBV30 to TRBJ2-2; 7 bases agree with TRBD1. The germline CDR1 and CDR2 sequences are GTSNPN and SVGIG (reference sequence). CDR3 length: 15 amino acids. V lost 0 bases, J lost 5 bases, and 6 bases stayed unmatched. CDR3 amino acids: CAWSVRGFATGELFF. The CDR3 DNA reads TGTGCCTGGAGTGTCAGGGGGTTCGCGACCGGGGAGCTGTTTTTT.

Only a few counts were recorded for this clone. This chain uses TRBV18 with TRBJ2-1, with no clear D. Germline-derived CDR1 and CDR2 are KGHSH and LQKENI. V was shortened by 3 bases and J by 0 bases, with 18 bases between the two germline ends. The CDR3 sequence is 18 residues long. CDR3 sequence: CASSPDPASLFSYNEQFF. CDR3 DNA sequence: TGTGCCAGCTCACCCGATCCGGCCAGCCTCTTCTCCTACAATGAGCAGTTCTTC.

Relative to its sample, this clone is medium-sized. CDR3 nucleotides: TGCAGTGCTAGGGGGGGGCTAGCGGGAGAAGGGGAGCAGTTCTTC. Encoded protein: CSARGGLAGEGEQFF. This rearrangement joins TRBV20-1 to TRBJ2-1; 10 positions match TRBD2. In germline, CDR1 is DFQATT, CDR2 SNEGSKA (reference sequence). The V and J ends lost 3 bases and 10 bases, in that order; junction bases with no gene match: 12. The CDR3 spans 15 residues.

Sample share makes this clone medium-sized. This rearrangement joins TRBV6-1 to TRBJ2-1, with 8 bases lining up with TRBD2. V shed 7 bases, J shed 3 bases, and the junction held 11 bases outside the gene matches. CDR3 length: 16 amino acids. Germline values: CDR1 MNHNS, CDR2 SASEGT. CDR3 protein: CASNHRVAGSYNEQFF. In nucleotides, the CDR3 is TGTGCCAGCAATCACAGAGTAGCGGGAAGCTACAATGAGCAGTTCTTC.

The table lists this clone with a few counts. The V gene is TRBV11-2, the J gene TRBJ2-5, with 10 bases aligning to TRBD1. CDR3 length: 17 amino acids. V gave up 1 base and J gave up 3 bases; unmatched junction bases: 8. CDR1 is SGHAT and CDR2 is FQNNGV in the germline V gene. This CDR3 is CASSLVGVGTGEETQYF. The CDR3 coding sequence is TGTGCCAGCAGCTTAGTGGGGGTGGGGACAGGGGAAGAGACCCAGTACTTC.

Concerning this clone itself: Being one base from a much bigger clone, this may be a read error. The chain combines TRBV7-9 with TRBJ1-1, with a possible D match to TRBD1 (5 bases). V lost 7 bases and J lost 1, with 13 bases in between. CDR1 is SEHNR and CDR2 is FQNEAQ in the germline V gene (reference sequence). This CDR3 comprises 14 residues. CDR3 DNA sequence: TGTGCCAGCAACCCACGGGGGGAGAACACTGAAGCTTTCTTT. Encoded protein: CASNPRGENTEAFF.

By share, this clone counts as medium-sized (0.01 to 0.1%). The V and J genes are TRBV6-1 and TRBJ2-7; weak D call: TRBD2 (6 bases). CDR3 length: 14 residues. The germline gives CDR1 MNHNS, CDR2 SASEGT. The V gene lost 7 bases and the J gene lost 2 bases, with 15 bases spanning the gap. CDR3 bases: TGTGCCAGCAATGGCCCCGGGGGAGCCTACGAGCAGTACTTC. Residues: CASNGPGGAYEQYF.

There are a few counts of this clone. The rearrangement joins TRBV27 to TRBJ2-3; TRBD2 aligns across 9 bases. CDR3 size: 16 residues. Germline values: CDR1 MNHEY, CDR2 SMNVEV (reference sequence). V lost 7 bases, J lost 5 bases, and 13 bases stayed unmatched. CDR3 nucleotide sequence: TGTGCCAGCATTTTGACTAGCGGTAGTCTTATAGATACGCAGTATTTT. Protein product: CASILTSGSLIDTQYF.